This TCR beta chain appears in the sequencing data of a study of blood T cell repertoires in COVID-19. Study in general: COVID-19 samples collected from the United States, Italy and Spain covered acute and convalescent phases.

The junction had 19 bases not matched to a gene; V was cut back by 8 bases and J by 6 bases. This CDR3 has 16 amino acids. Germline loops: CDR1 SNHLY, CDR2 FYNNEI. The repertoire was sequenced with immunoSEQ multiplex PCR; TCRdb's copy has only in-frame clones and lacks some. The sample has 150,000 to 200,000 clones; 80% to 90% are singletons. What was sequenced was peripheral blood. The sequence was collected from a woman between 65 and 79 years old with COVID-19, enrolled during active disease. This sequence joins TRBV2 and TRBJ2-7; TRBD1 matches 7 bases. CDR3 sequence: CASGGPRGSVGSEQYF. The CDR3 DNA is TGTGCCAGCGGGGGACCCAGGGGGTCGGTTGGGAGCGAGCAGTACTTC.